Below are 15 T cell receptor beta chains sequenced from a single sample in a study of blood T cell repertoires in COVID-19. TCRdb's table, derived via immunoSEQ multiplex PCR, lists solely in-frame clones and lacks some. The table lists 75,000 to 80,000 clones, 88% of them singletons. The source material was peripheral blood. These receptors were obtained from a human donor in a cohort sampled during active COVID-19.

The gene calls are TRBV3-1 (or the pseudogene TRBV3-2) and TRBJ2-6, with D hard to call. The CDR3 length is 14 residues. Per germline, CDR1 LGHDT and CDR2 YNNKEL (reference sequence). The V gene lost 4 bases and the J gene lost 2 bases, with 6 bases spanning the gap. CDR3 sequence reads: CASSRSAGANVLTF. CDR3 in DNA: TGTGCCAGCAGCCGGAGCGCTGGGGCCAACGTCCTGACTTTC.

This chain joins TRBV5-4 and TRBJ2-5; D perhaps matches TRBD2 (7 bases). Germline assignment: CDR1 SGHNT and CDR2 YYREEE (reference sequence). The CDR3 is 15 amino acids. V lost 1 base and J 5 bases, leaving 15 bases between the germline ends. This CDR3 reads CASSLPRGGWETQYF. CDR3 in DNA: TGTGCCAGCAGCTTGCCTAGGGGGGGCTGGGAGACCCAGTACTTC. Full variable domain (outside the CDR3, taken from reference TRBV5-4 and TRBJ2-5): ETGVTQSPTHLIKTRGQQVTLRCSSQSGHNTVSWYQQALGQGPQFIFQYYREEENGRGNFPPRFSGLQFPNYSSELNVNALELDDSALYLCASSLPRGGWETQYFGPGTRLLVL.

J is TRBJ1-1 and V is TRBV6-1; 9 positions agree with TRBD1. From germline, CDR1 is MNHNS and CDR2 SASEGT. The CDR3 extends over 15 amino acids. V dropped 3 bases and J dropped 2; count of bases not matched to a gene: 4. The CDR3 nucleotides read TGTGCCAGCAGTGACGGGACAGGGAAAAACACTGAAGCTTTCTTT. Its protein product is CASSDGTGKNTEAFF.

V usage is TRBV19 and J usage is TRBJ2-2; possibly TRBD1 for D (5 bases). V was shortened by 3 bases and J by 4 bases, with 18 bases between the two germline ends. The CDR3 covers 17 residues. Germline loops: CDR1 LNHDA, CDR2 SQIVND (reference sequence). DNA for the CDR3: TGTGCCAGTAGTATGGCCCAGGGCTTAGAAAGCACCGGGGAGCTGTTTTTT. Amino acids: CASSMAQGLESTGELFF.

V is TRBV19 and J is TRBJ2-4, with a possible D match to TRBD1 (6 bases). V shed 5 bases and J shed 0 bases, with 11 bases lying between them. The CDR3 sequence is 15 residues long. The germline gives CDR1 LNHDA, CDR2 SQIVND (reference sequence). The CDR3 protein is CASSGQGIAKNIQYF. DNA of the CDR3: TGTGCCAGTAGTGGGCAGGGGATAGCCAAAAACATTCAGTACTTC.

The chain joins TRBV30 to TRBJ1-1; 8 bases are shared with TRBD1. This CDR3 has 13 amino acids. The V gene end was trimmed by 1 base and the J gene end by 6 bases; junction bases not matched to a gene: 4. In germline, CDR1 is GTSNPN, CDR2 SVGIG (reference sequence). The CDR3: CAWSAQGGAEAFF. CDR3 DNA: TGTGCCTGGAGTGCACAGGGGGGCGCTGAAGCTTTCTTT.

V is TRBV12-3 or TRBV12-4 and J is TRBJ2-7; TRBD2 is a possible D gene (6 bases). Trimming stripped 3 bases from V and 10 bases from J, with 16 bases between. The CDR3 is 13 residues long. The CDR3 bases are TGTGCCAGCAGTTTTGTACTAGCCGGTACCCAGTACTTC. Translated, it gives CASSFVLAGTQYF.

V and J are TRBV9 and TRBJ2-1; tentatively, D is TRBD2 (5 bases). CDR1 SGDLS and CDR2 YYNGEE come from the germline V gene. Trimming cost V 0 bases and J 5 bases, with 12 bases left between them. The CDR3 has 15 amino acids. In DNA, the CDR3 is TGTGCCAGCAGCGTAGGAGGGCCTGAGAACAATGAGCAGTTCTTC. This translates into CASSVGGPENNEQFF.

This chain connects TRBV3-1 (or the pseudogene TRBV3-2) to TRBJ1-3; 10 bases line up with TRBD1. The CDR3 loop spans 16 amino acids. With V trimmed by 4 bases and J by 4 bases, 7 bases remained unmatched. Germline V gene lookup returns CDR1 LGHDT and CDR2 YNNKEL (reference sequence). This CDR3 reads CASSRVGQGPGNTIYF. The DNA of the CDR3 is TGTGCCAGCAGCCGAGTGGGACAGGGGCCGGGAAACACCATATATTTT.

The V call is TRBV11-1, the J call TRBJ1-1, with D tentatively TRBD1 (6 bases). Germline CDR1 SGHAT, CDR2 FQDESV (reference sequence). This CDR3 contains 17 residues. The V end was cut by 0 bases, the J end by 1 base, with 15 bases between. The CDR3 sequence: CASSLALWAGENTEAFF. Here the CDR3 DNA reads TGTGCCAGCAGCTTAGCGCTGTGGGCAGGGGAGAACACTGAAGCTTTCTTT.

The chain uses TRBV3-1 (or the pseudogene TRBV3-2) and TRBJ1-1; 8 bases align to TRBD1. The CDR3 loop spans 14 amino acids. CDR1 and CDR2 from the germline V gene are LGHDT and YNNKEL (reference sequence). Losses at the gene ends were 2 bases for V and 4 bases for J; bases not matched to a gene: 3. CDR3 sequence: CASSQYTGGTEAFF. The CDR3 nucleotides are TGTGCCAGCAGCCAATATACAGGGGGCACTGAAGCTTTCTTT.

V is TRBV18 and J is TRBJ1-5; 7 nucleotides match TRBD1. Germline values: CDR1 KGHSH, CDR2 LQKENI. V was pared by 5 bases and J by 3 bases, with 1 base of the junction left unmatched. The CDR3 is made up of 13 amino acids. CDR3 bases: TGTGCCAGCTCAACAGGGGACAATCAGCCCCAGCATTTT. It yields the protein CASSTGDNQPQHF.

This clone appeared a few times. The chain is built from TRBV2 and TRBJ2-2; 7 bases are a match to TRBD1. With V trimmed by 8 bases and J by 4 bases, 7 bases remained unmatched. Germline-derived CDR1 and CDR2 are SNHLY and FYNNEI. The CDR3 is made up of 14 amino acids. In DNA, the CDR3 is TGTGCCAGCTCAGACAGGGTTATCACCGGGGAGCTGTTTTTT. Its translation: CASSDRVITGELFF.

V usage is TRBV5-1 and J usage is TRBJ2-3; 9 bases align to TRBD2. The CDR3 has 15 amino acids. CDR1 and CDR2 (germline): SGHRS, YFSETQ. V shed 5 bases and J 5 bases; nucleotides not matched to a gene: 9. This chain's CDR3 is CASSTGGGAGDTQYF. In nucleotides, the CDR3 is TGCGCCAGCAGTACGGGCGGGGGGGCTGGAGATACGCAGTATTTT.

The J gene is TRBJ2-3, the V gene TRBV18; the match to TRBD1 covers 8 bases. The V segment lost 3 bases and the J segment 2 bases; nucleotides outside the gene matches: 7. The germline V gene encodes CDR1 KGHSH and CDR2 LQKENI. The CDR3 is 16 residues long. For the CDR3, the DNA is TGTGCCAGCTCACCCTTTAGACAGGGGTCCACAGATACGCAGTATTTT. Encoded protein: CASSPFRQGSTDTQYF.